These 25 T cell receptor beta chains share one sample of origin, sequenced in a study of control samples from healthy donors and cancer patients. The data were produced by immunoSEQ multiplex PCR, yet TCRdb's version contains in-frame clones alone and is incomplete. The sample contains over 150,000 clones, 94% of which appear only once. The specimen sequenced was blood. The receptors originated from a woman younger than 35 in good health.

The chain has TRBV6-5 and TRBJ2-3; D gene uncertain. The ends were cut back, 0 bases at V and 0 bases at J, with 10 bases in the middle. In germline, CDR1 is MNHEY, CDR2 SVGAGI. The CDR3 runs 16 residues. DNA of the CDR3: TGTGCCAGCAGTTACTCCGGGTTAGGGAGCACAGATACGCAGTATTTT. This translates into CASSYSGLGSTDTQYF.

The chain recombines TRBV29-1 with TRBJ1-1; D might be TRBD1 (5 bases). The CDR3 is made up of 13 amino acids. Germline CDR1 SQVTM, CDR2 ANQGSEA. Trimming pared 6 bases from V and 4 bases from J, leaving 15 bases between. The CDR3 spells CSVLTGRGTEAFF. The CDR3 coding sequence is TGCAGCGTCCTCACGGGAAGGGGCACTGAAGCTTTCTTT.

The chain employs TRBV15 and TRBJ2-5, with D possibly TRBD1 on 6 matching bases. There are 14 residues in the CDR3. Per the germline V gene, CDR1 is LNHNV and CDR2 is YYDKDF (reference sequence). Trimming stripped 4 bases from V and 0 bases from J, with 9 bases between. The CDR3 here is CATSTRDNQETQYF. The DNA for the CDR3 is TGTGCCACCAGCACCCGGGACAACCAAGAGACCCAGTACTTC.

The rearrangement joins TRBV12-5 to TRBJ2-7; weak D call: TRBD1 (6 bases). Germline V gene lookup returns CDR1 LGHNT and CDR2 FRNRAP. Trimming pared 5 bases from V and 6 bases from J, leaving 17 bases between. The CDR3 has 14 amino acids. The CDR3, as DNA: TGTGCTAGTGGTCCATACAGGGTATTCGTCGAGCAGTACTTC. It codes for CASGPYRVFVEQYF.

The gene calls are TRBV11-2 and TRBJ1-3; a weak D match, TRBD1 (5 bases). This CDR3 comprises 16 residues. Germline CDR1 reads SGHAT; CDR2 reads FQNNGV. Trimming took 2 bases from V and 4 from J, leaving 15 bases between them. CDR3 DNA sequence: TGTGCCAGCAGCTTATGGGGTTTCAGGGTCGGAAACACCATATATTTT. It specifies CASSLWGFRVGNTIYF.

The chain employs TRBV4-2 and TRBJ2-2; D tentatively reads TRBD1 or TRBD2 (5 bases each). The germline V gene has CDR1 LGHNA and CDR2 YNFKEQ. The V end lost 2 bases, the J end lost 7 bases, and 17 bases lay between the germline ends. This CDR3 is 16 amino acids long. CDR3 nucleotides: TGTGCCAGCAGCCAATCTCCGGGACGGAGAGACGGGGAGCTGTTTTTT. It translates to CASSQSPGRRDGELFF.

This rearrangement joins TRBV6-2 or TRBV6-3 to TRBJ1-1; no clear D gene. Germline loops: CDR1 MNHEY, CDR2 SVGEGT. V lost 5 bases, J lost 1 base, and 8 bases lay in between. The CDR3 sequence is 13 residues long. The CDR3 bases are TGTGCCAGCAGTCGGCAACAGAACACTGAAGCTTTCTTT. This codes for CASSRQQNTEAFF.

The rearrangement links TRBV4-1 to TRBJ2-1, with 7 bases lining up with TRBD1. The trim removed 1 base at V and 7 bases at J, leaving 7 bases unmatched. CDR1 and CDR2 (germline): MGHRA, YSYEKL. This CDR3 has 15 residues. The CDR3 here is CASSQGNRGGNEQFF. In DNA form, the CDR3 reads TGCGCCAGCAGCCAAGGAAACAGGGGTGGGAATGAGCAGTTCTTC.

The chain recombines TRBV18 with TRBJ2-5; D may be TRBD1 (5 bases). Germline CDR1 KGHSH, CDR2 LQKENI. Between the trimmed V and J ends, which lost 3 bases and 5 bases, there was a span of 19 bases. The CDR3 extends over 16 amino acids. CDR3 nucleotides: TGTGCCAGCTCACCTTCCCAGGGCAGTACCGGGGAGACCCAGTACTTC. It specifies CASSPSQGSTGETQYF.

The chain employs TRBV5-1 and TRBJ2-2; D unresolved. Germline V gene data show CDR1 as SGHRS and CDR2 as YFSETQ. Trimming removed 4 bases at V and 3 bases at J, with 7 bases between. This CDR3 has 13 residues. The DNA of the CDR3 is TGCGCCAGCAGCCAAGGCCACACCGGGGAGCTGTTTTTT. The encoded protein is CASSQGHTGELFF.

V and J are TRBV7-2 and TRBJ1-2; unclear D gene. V was cut by 5 bases and J by 3 bases, with 16 bases left in between. This CDR3 has 15 amino acids. Germline V CDR1 and CDR2: SGHTA, FQGNSA. This chain's CDR3 is CASSPPGLLYYGYTF. In nucleotides, the CDR3 is TGTGCCAGCAGCCCACCTGGACTTCTATACTATGGCTACACCTTC.

The chain carries TRBV19 and TRBJ2-2; possibly TRBD1 or TRBD2 for D (5 bases each). From germline, CDR1 is LNHDA and CDR2 SQIVND (reference sequence). V lost 5 bases to trimming and J lost 7 bases, with 14 bases between them. The CDR3 consists of 14 residues. The CDR3 DNA follows: TGTGCCAGTAGTGGGGCACGAGGGGTCGGGGAGCTGTTTTTT. It specifies CASSGARGVGELFF.

The V call is TRBV18, the J call TRBJ1-1, with D maybe TRBD1 (5 bases). CDR3 size: 14 residues. The germline V gene encodes CDR1 KGHSH and CDR2 LQKENI. V lost 3 bases and J lost 3, with 11 bases in between. In nucleotides, the CDR3 is TGTGCCAGCTCACCGACAGCCGGGGACACTGAAGCTTTCTTT. This translates into CASSPTAGDTEAFF.

This clone was observed a single time. J is TRBJ2-3 and V is TRBV18; D may match TRBD1 or TRBD2 (5 bases each). The CDR3 is 15 amino acids. V shed 0 bases and J shed 2 bases, with 9 bases lying between them. The germline V gene encodes CDR1 KGHSH and CDR2 LQKENI. CDR3 residues: CASSPPAGTTDTQYF. Written as DNA, the CDR3 is TGTGCCAGCTCACCACCCGCAGGGACCACAGATACGCAGTATTTT.

This rearrangement joins TRBV7-8 to TRBJ1-4, with D maybe TRBD1 (5 bases). The CDR3 length is 17 residues. Germline V gene sequence: CDR1 SGHVS, CDR2 FQNEAQ. V shed 0 bases and J shed 4 bases, with 15 bases lying between them. CDR3 in amino acids: CASSLALAGRGNEKLFF. Written as DNA, the CDR3 is TGTGCCAGCAGCTTAGCGCTAGCAGGGAGGGGTAATGAAAAACTGTTTTTT. The whole variable domain, filled in from reference TRBV7-8 and TRBJ1-4, reads GAGVSQSPRYKVAKRGQDVALRCDPISGHVSLFWYQQALGQGPEFLTYFQNEAQLDKSGLPSDRFFAERPEGSVSTLKIQRTQQEDSAVYLCASSLALAGRGNEKLFFGSGTQLSVL.

This clone was seen only once. V and J are TRBV7-2 and TRBJ2-2; D is uncertain. V shed 3 bases and J shed 3 bases, with 5 bases lying between them. This CDR3 contains 13 residues. Germline CDR1 reads SGHTA; CDR2 reads FQGNSA. Here the CDR3 DNA reads TGTGCCAGCAGCTTTCGGGACACCGGGGAGCTGTTTTTT. Residues: CASSFRDTGELFF. The full variable domain, rest sourced from reference TRBV7-2 and TRBJ2-2, is GAGVSQSPSNKVTEKGKDVELRCDPISGHTALYWYRQSLGQGLEFLIYFQGNSAPDKSGLPSDRFSAERTGGSVSTLTIQRTQQEDSAVYLCASSFRDTGELFFGEGSRLTVL.

The chain has TRBV3-1 (or the pseudogene TRBV3-2) and TRBJ2-5; no clear D gene. The V gene lost 4 bases and the J gene lost 3 bases, with 15 bases spanning the gap. Germline CDR1 LGHDT, CDR2 YNNKEL (reference sequence). The CDR3 runs 15 residues. In DNA, the CDR3 is TGTGCCAGCAGCCCGGTCGCTCCTCGTAAAGAGACCCAGTACTTC. This codes for CASSPVAPRKETQYF.

The rearrangement uses TRBV7-8 and TRBJ2-7; D perhaps matches TRBD1 (6 bases). V was cut by 1 base and J by 1 base, with 11 bases left in between. Germline V lookup: CDR1 SGHVS, CDR2 FQNEAQ. The CDR3 contains 15 residues. In nucleotides, the CDR3 is TGTGCCAGCAGCTTAGACCAGGGGATATCCTACGAGCAGTACTTC. Translated: CASSLDQGISYEQYF.

This clone was detected a few times. The V call is TRBV2, the J call TRBJ2-3, with 10 bases aligning to TRBD1. Looked up from germline, CDR1 is SNHLY and CDR2 is FYNNEI. The CDR3 runs to 14 residues. Trimming cost V 8 bases and J 5 bases; bases outside gene matches: 7. CDR3 nucleotides: TGTGCCAGCTCGTGGGGACAGGGGAAAGATACGCAGTATTTT. Translation: CASSWGQGKDTQYF.

The rearrangement links TRBV4-2 to TRBJ1-5; 10 bases align to TRBD1. V gave up 0 bases and J gave up 4 bases; unmatched junction bases: 3. The CDR3 has 16 residues. Germline assignment: CDR1 LGHNA and CDR2 YNFKEQ. The CDR3 region is CASSQEWGQGNQPQHF. The DNA of the CDR3 is TGTGCCAGCAGCCAAGAATGGGGACAGGGGAATCAGCCCCAGCATTTT.

The V gene is TRBV3-1 (or the pseudogene TRBV3-2), the J gene TRBJ1-2; D may be TRBD1 (6 bases). The germline V and J ends were trimmed by 2 bases and 2 bases, with 12 bases remaining between them. The length of the CDR3 is 15 residues. The germline gives CDR1 LGHDT, CDR2 YNNKEL (reference sequence). The CDR3 sequence is CASSQRSDRNYGYTF. In DNA form, the CDR3 reads TGTGCCAGCAGCCAAAGGTCCGACAGGAACTATGGCTACACCTTC.

In DNA, the CDR3 is TGTGCCACCAGCACCAGGACAGGGGTGAACACTGAAGCTTTCTTT. Its protein product is CATSTRTGVNTEAFF. This chain links TRBV15 with TRBJ1-1; 9 bases map to TRBD1. Germline V CDR1 and CDR2: LNHNV, YYDKDF (reference sequence). After removal of 4 bases from V and 0 bases from J, the junction contained 3 bases not matched to a gene. The length of the CDR3 is 15 residues.

This clone occurred once. The rearrangement uses TRBV6-2 or TRBV6-3 and TRBJ2-1; 8 nucleotides agree with TRBD1. This CDR3 spans 13 amino acids. Trimming cost V 2 bases and J 9 bases; bases outside gene matches: 3. Germline CDR1 reads MNHEY; CDR2 reads SVGEGT. The CDR3 nucleotides are TGTGCCAGCAGTTACGTCAGGGGGCCTGAGCAGTTCTTC. It encodes CASSYVRGPEQFF.

This chain connects TRBV19 to TRBJ2-3, with D possibly TRBD2 on 6 matching bases. Trimming removed 8 bases from V and 3 bases from J, with 18 bases in between. The CDR3 covers 15 residues. CDR1 LNHDA and CDR2 SQIVND come from the germline V gene (reference sequence). The CDR3 nucleotides are TGTGCCAGTGCAGGGTCCGGGAGAAGTACAGATACGCAGTATTTT. Encoded protein: CASAGSGRSTDTQYF.

CDR3 sequence: CASSSLRKGYTF. CDR3 nucleotides: TGTGCCAGCAGCTCCCTCCGGAAGGGCTACACCTTC. The gene calls are TRBV11-2 and TRBJ1-2; D is uncertain. The CDR3 is 12 amino acids. Germline V CDR1 and CDR2: SGHAT, FQNNGV. V was trimmed by 4 bases and J by 8 bases, leaving 11 bases between them. The whole variable domain, remainder taken from reference TRBV11-2 and TRBJ1-2, is EAGVAQSPRYKIIEKRQSVAFWCNPISGHATLYWYQQILGQGPKLLIQFQNNGVVDDSQLPKDRFSAERLKGVDSTLKIQPAKLEDSAVYLCASSSLRKGYTFGSGTRLTVV.